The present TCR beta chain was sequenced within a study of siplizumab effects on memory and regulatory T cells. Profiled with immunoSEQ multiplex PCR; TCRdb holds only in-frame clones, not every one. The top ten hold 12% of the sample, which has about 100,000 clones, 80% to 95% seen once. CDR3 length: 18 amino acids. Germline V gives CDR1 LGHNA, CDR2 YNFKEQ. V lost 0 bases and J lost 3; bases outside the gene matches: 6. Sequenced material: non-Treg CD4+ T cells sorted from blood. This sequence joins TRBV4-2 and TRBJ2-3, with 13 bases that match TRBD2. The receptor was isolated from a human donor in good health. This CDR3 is CASSQEKGLAGRTDTQYF. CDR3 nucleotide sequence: TGTGCCAGCAGCCAAGAAAAGGGACTAGCGGGACGGACAGATACGCAGTATTTT.